Following are 10 T cell receptor beta chains from one sample sequenced in a study of T cell repertoires in cytomegalovirus infection. No antigen has been identified for these receptors. In TCRdb, the reads were re-called with MiXCR into one record per CDR3 protein. The sample yields 300,000 to 400,000 distinct CDR3 sequences, approximately 32% seen once. The sequencing used cultured PBMCs, collected from culture after CMV antigen stimulation. The receptor set was obtained from a human donor in good health (CMV status not recorded). Some clones in this sample may be carry-over from other donors' samples.

The chain recombines TRBV28 with TRBJ2-1; 7 positions match TRBD2. Germline V gene sequence: CDR1 MDHEN, CDR2 SYDVKM. V trimming: 11 bases; J trimming: 1 base; junction bases outside the gene matches: 5. CDR3 length: 13 residues. Here the CDR3 reads CAVRERSYNEQFF. The CDR3 nucleotides are TGTGCCGTGCGGGAGAGGTCCTACAATGAGCAGTTCTTC.

This clonotype was seen at least ten times. The chain employs TRBV7-8 and TRBJ1-1; a weak D match, TRBD1 (6 bases). The CDR3 totals 15 residues. The germline V gene encodes CDR1 SGHVS and CDR2 FQNEAQ. Trimming removed 3 bases from V and 4 bases from J, with 15 bases in between. CDR3 bases: TGTGCCAGCAGCTTTACCAGGGGAGTGAGCACTGAAGCTTTCTTT. It translates to CASSFTRGVSTEAFF.

This clonotype has only a few counts. The chain recombines TRBV6-1 with TRBJ2-1; D is tentatively TRBD1 or TRBD2 (5 bases each). The germline V and J ends were trimmed by 7 bases and 8 bases, with 15 bases remaining between them. Germline loops: CDR1 MNHNS, CDR2 SASEGT. This CDR3 is 13 amino acids long. The CDR3 region has the DNA TGTGCCAGCAATAGAGGGACGGTAGATGAGCAGTTCTTC. Translated, it gives CASNRGTVDEQFF.

The V gene is TRBV7-2, the J gene TRBJ2-1; TRBD2 aligns across 8 bases. The junction had 9 bases not matched to a gene; V was cut back by 2 bases and J by 6 bases. CDR1 is SGHTA, CDR2 FQGNSA, per germline. The CDR3 runs 16 residues. The CDR3 is CASSLSILAGRNEQFF. The DNA for the CDR3 is TGTGCCAGCAGCTTATCCATCTTAGCGGGACGCAATGAGCAGTTCTTC.

There are a few counts of this clonotype. V is TRBV19 and J is TRBJ2-1, with TRBD2 matching over 11 bases. Losses at the gene ends were 11 bases for V and 5 bases for J; bases not matched to a gene: 11. The CDR3 is made up of 15 amino acids. Germline V gives CDR1 LNHDA, CDR2 SQIVND (reference sequence). The CDR3 region is CASASLAGGNNEQFF. The CDR3 bases are TGTGCCTCCGCGTCATTAGCGGGGGGGAACAATGAGCAGTTCTTC.

The V gene is TRBV5-1, the J gene TRBJ1-1; D not certain. Trimming took 0 bases from V and 0 from J, leaving 9 bases between them. CDR1 and CDR2 from the germline V gene are SGHRS and YFSETQ. CDR3 size: 15 residues. For the CDR3, the DNA is TGCGCCAGCAGCTTGGAGGCAGTTCTGAACACTGAAGCTTTCTTT. This encodes CASSLEAVLNTEAFF.

This clonotype was picked up a small number of times. The J gene is TRBJ2-1, the V gene TRBV11-3; D perhaps matches TRBD2 (6 bases). The germline V gene has CDR1 SGHNT and CDR2 YENEEA. Deletions cut 5 bases from V and 5 bases from J, with 13 bases between. The CDR3 has 14 amino acids. CDR3 sequence reads: CASSLPGLNNEQFF. CDR3 bases: TGTGCCAGCAGCCTACCGGGACTCAACAATGAGCAGTTCTTC.

The genes are TRBV3-1 and TRBJ1-4, with D uncertain. V was trimmed by 1 base and J by 3 bases, leaving 9 bases between them. This CDR3 region has 15 residues. CDR1 and CDR2 from the germline V gene are LGHDT and YNNKEL (reference sequence). Written as DNA, the CDR3 is TGTGCCAGCAGCCAAGGGACGGCCGCTAATGAAAAACTGTTTTTT. This sequence encodes CASSQGTAANEKLFF.

This chain joins TRBV7-6 and TRBJ2-7; D gene ambiguous. Germline CDR1 is SGHVS and CDR2 is FNYEAQ. The CDR3 is made up of 14 amino acids. Trimming took off 5 bases at V and 0 bases at J, with 11 bases between the two ends. The CDR3 coding sequence is TGTGCCAGCAGCCCTACAATCAGCTCCTACGAGCAGTACTTC. It translates to CASSPTISSYEQYF. The full variable domain, with the rest looked up from reference TRBV7-6 and TRBJ2-7, is GAGVSQSPRYKVTKRGQDVALRCDPISGHVSLYWYRQALGQGPEFLTYFNYEAQQDKSGLPNDRFSAERPEGSISTLTIQRTEQRDSAMYRCASSPTISSYEQYFGPGTRLTVT.

In its sample, this clonotype was seen a few times. In nucleotides, the CDR3 is TGTGCCAGCAGTCCTCTAGTACCCTTTAACACCGGGGAGCTGTTTTTT. Encoded protein: CASSPLVPFNTGELFF. The V call is TRBV28, the J call TRBJ2-2; no definite D call. Trimming removed 5 bases from V and 2 bases from J, with 15 bases in between. Germline V gene lookup returns CDR1 MDHEN and CDR2 SYDVKM. CDR3 length: 16 amino acids.